Listed here are 9 T cell receptor beta chains from one sample, sequenced in a study of T cell repertoires in cytomegalovirus infection. TCRdb used MiXCR to reprocess the reads, holding one entry per CDR3 protein. The table records 150,000 to 200,000 distinct CDR3 sequences, approximately 15% of them present only once. The sequencing input was PBMCs. Every receptor here comes from a human donor in good health (CMV status not recorded). Some clones in this sample may be carry-over from other donors' samples.

The gene calls are TRBV10-2 and TRBJ1-1; no reliable D call. With 2 bases removed from V and 1 base from J, the gap between germline ends came to 5 bases. The CDR3 extends over 13 amino acids. Germline V gives CDR1 WSHSY, CDR2 SAAADI. In DNA, the CDR3 is TGCGCCAGCAGTGAGCGGGAGAACACTGAAGCTTTCTTT. Its protein product is CASSERENTEAFF.

This clonotype was recorded many times. This chain joins TRBV7-2 and TRBJ2-7, with 11 bases aligning to TRBD1. The CDR3 consists of 14 residues. Germline trimming cut 4 bases from V and 5 bases from J; bases unmatched to any gene: 4. Germline V gene sequence: CDR1 SGHTA, CDR2 FQGNSA. The CDR3 spells CASSSGTGGHEQYF. The CDR3 DNA is TGTGCCAGCAGCTCCGGGACAGGGGGACACGAGCAGTACTTC.

Many counts were recorded for this clonotype. This rearrangement joins TRBV12-3 or TRBV12-4 to TRBJ1-1, with TRBD1 as a possible D gene (5 bases). The V gene lost 0 bases and the J gene lost 5 bases, with 13 bases spanning the gap. CDR3 length equals 15 residues. CDR3 DNA: TGTGCCAGCAGTTTAGCGACATCCCCAGGGACTGAAGCTTTCTTT. Amino acid sequence: CASSLATSPGTEAFF.

This clonotype has only a few counts. The chain is built from TRBV20-1 and TRBJ2-7, with D maybe TRBD2 (5 bases). CDR1 is DFQATT and CDR2 is SNEGSKA in the germline V gene (reference sequence). This CDR3 spans 17 amino acids. Trimming left V 1 base short and J 0 bases short, with 19 bases between. The CDR3 reads CSARGVVVGDYSYEQYF. The CDR3 DNA reads as TGCAGTGCTAGAGGTGTAGTGGTGGGAGACTACTCCTACGAGCAGTACTTC.

This clonotype was counted between two and nine times. This chain links TRBV7-3 with TRBJ2-6, with D uncertain. Germline values: CDR1 SGHTA, CDR2 FQGTGA. This CDR3 has 15 amino acids. Trimming stripped 4 bases from V and 2 bases from J, with 9 bases between. The CDR3 is CASSSPGAGANVLTF. For the CDR3, the DNA is TGTGCCAGCAGCTCCCCTGGTGCTGGGGCCAACGTCCTGACTTTC.

This clonotype was recorded a few times. V is TRBV11-1 and J is TRBJ2-1; TRBD1 aligns across 10 bases. V lost 3 bases, J lost 7 bases, and 6 bases stayed unmatched. The CDR3 consists of 15 residues. Germline V gene sequence: CDR1 SGHAT, CDR2 FQDESV (reference sequence). CDR3 amino acids: CASSLWDRGRNEQFF. For the CDR3, the DNA is TGTGCCAGCAGCTTGTGGGACAGGGGACGAAATGAGCAGTTCTTC.

This clonotype was seen more than once but under ten times. The chain uses TRBV12-5 and TRBJ2-3, with a tentative D call TRBD2 (5 bases). The CDR3 contains 13 residues. Trimming shortened V by 5 bases and J by 2 bases, and 8 bases separated the two germline ends. The germline CDR1 and CDR2 sequences are LGHNT and FRNRAP. The CDR3 is CASGLAHTDTQYF. The DNA of the CDR3 is TGTGCTAGTGGTCTAGCACACACAGATACGCAGTATTTT.

V usage is TRBV19 and J usage is TRBJ1-5; 9 bases map to TRBD1. CDR1 and CDR2 (germline): LNHDA, SQIVND (reference sequence). This CDR3 has 14 residues. The trim removed 5 bases at V and 5 bases at J, leaving 4 bases unmatched. The CDR3 region is CASSGGQGYQPQHF. CDR3 sequence (DNA): TGTGCCAGTAGTGGGGGACAGGGCTATCAGCCCCAGCATTTT.

This clonotype was detected ten times or more. The chain employs TRBV15 and TRBJ1-5; TRBD1 might be the D (5 bases). V lost 1 base and J 3 bases, leaving 10 bases between the germline ends. The CDR3 covers 15 residues. CDR1 is LNHNV, CDR2 YYDKDF, per germline (reference sequence). The CDR3, as DNA: TGTGCCACCAGCAGAGGACGACAGTTCAATCAGCCCCAGCATTTT. This encodes CATSRGRQFNQPQHF.